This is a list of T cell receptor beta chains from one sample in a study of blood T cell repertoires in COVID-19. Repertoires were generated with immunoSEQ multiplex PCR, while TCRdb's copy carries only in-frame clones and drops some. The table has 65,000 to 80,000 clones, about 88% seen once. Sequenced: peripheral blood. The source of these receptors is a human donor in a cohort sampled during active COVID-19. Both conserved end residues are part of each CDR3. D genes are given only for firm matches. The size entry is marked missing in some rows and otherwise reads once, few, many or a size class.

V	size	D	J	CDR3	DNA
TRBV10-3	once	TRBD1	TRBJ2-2	CATRQGSISGELFF	TGTGCCACCCGACAGGGGAGTATTTCCGGGGAGCTGTTTTTT
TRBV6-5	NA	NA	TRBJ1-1	CASSYRRSTEAFF	TGTGCCAGCAGTTACCGCAGAAGCACTGAAGCTTTCTTT
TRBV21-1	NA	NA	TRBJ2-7	CASTSGTFPYEQYF	TGTGCCAGCACCAGTGGGACTTTTCCCTACGAGCAGTACTTC
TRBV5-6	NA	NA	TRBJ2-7	CASSLFGSPHEQYF	TGTGCCAGCAGCTTGTTCGGGAGTCCCCACGAGCAGTACTTC
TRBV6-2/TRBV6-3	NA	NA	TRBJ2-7	CASSRTSYEQYF	TGTGCCAGCAGCCGGACAAGCTACGAGCAGTACTTC
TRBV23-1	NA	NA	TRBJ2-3	CASSPPRQNTDTQYF	TGCGCCAGCAGTCCACCCCGACAGAACACAGATACGCAGTATTTT
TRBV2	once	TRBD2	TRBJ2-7	CASSDAGVGYEQYF	TGTGCCAGCAGTGACGCGGGAGTCGGTTACGAGCAGTACTTC
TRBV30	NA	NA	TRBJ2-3	CAWSLSVNRQAPSTDTQYF	TGTGCCTGGAGTTTATCAGTTAATAGACAGGCGCCTAGCACAGATACGCAGTATTTT
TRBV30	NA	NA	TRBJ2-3	CAWSTIELRNTQYF	TGTGCCTGGAGTACTATAGAACTGAGAAATACGCAGTATTTT
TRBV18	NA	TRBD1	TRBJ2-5	CASSPRQGAVGETQYF	TGTGCCAGCTCCCCCCGACAGGGGGCGGTAGGAGAGACCCAGTACTTC
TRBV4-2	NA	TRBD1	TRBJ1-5	CASSLGTDNQPQHF	TGTGCCAGCAGCCTTGGGACAGACAATCAGCCCCAGCATTTT
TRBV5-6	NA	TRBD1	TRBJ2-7	CASSQERDRPYEQYF	TGTGCCAGCAGCCAAGAAAGGGACAGGCCCTACGAGCAGTACTTC
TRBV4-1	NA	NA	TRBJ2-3	CASSWQEGDTQYF	TGCGCCAGCAGCTGGCAGGAGGGAGATACGCAGTATTTT
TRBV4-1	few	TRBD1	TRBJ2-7	CASSQDSGTAYEQYF	TGCGCCAGCAGCCAAGATTCCGGGACAGCCTACGAGCAGTACTTC
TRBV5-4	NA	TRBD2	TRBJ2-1	CASSLPSGRGGNNEQFF	TGTGCCAGCAGCCTCCCGAGCGGGAGGGGGGGGAACAATGAGCAGTTCTTC
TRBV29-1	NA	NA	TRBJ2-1	CSVEDRTFNEQFF	TGCAGCGTTGAAGATAGGACTTTTAATGAGCAGTTCTTC
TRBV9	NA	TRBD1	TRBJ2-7	CASSVGQGPSYEQYF	TGTGCCAGCAGCGTCGGACAGGGCCCCTCCTACGAGCAGTACTTC
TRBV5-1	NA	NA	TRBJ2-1	CASSLSPNNEQFF	TGCGCCAGCAGCTTAAGCCCTAACAATGAGCAGTTCTTC
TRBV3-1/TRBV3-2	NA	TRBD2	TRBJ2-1	CASSQTGTSAYNEQFF	TGTGCCAGCAGCCAAACCGGGACTAGCGCATACAATGAGCAGTTCTTC
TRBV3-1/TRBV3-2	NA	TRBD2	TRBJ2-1	CASSHGPALTGGYNEQFF	TGTGCCAGCAGCCACGGCCCCGCCCTAACGGGGGGGTACAATGAGCAGTTCTTC
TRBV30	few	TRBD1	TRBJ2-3	CAWSSGGGNTQYF	TGTGCCTGGAGTTCAGGGGGCGGGAATACGCAGTATTTT
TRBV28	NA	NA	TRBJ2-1	CASSLGWGGRNNEQFF	TGTGCCAGCAGTTTAGGGTGGGGCGGCCGGAACAATGAGCAGTTCTTC
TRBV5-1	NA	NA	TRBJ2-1	CASSLGLAEVNNEQFF	TGCGCCAGCAGCTTGGGACTGGCGGAGGTGAACAATGAGCAGTTCTTC